One and the same sample provided the 21 T cell receptor beta chains below, sequenced in a study of CD8+CD57+ T cells in acquired aplastic anemia. CDR3 and TCR beta VDJ profiling relied on genomic DNA as the template. One entry per CDR3 protein, called by TCRdb with MiXCR from the reads. The table lists around 200,000 distinct CDR3 sequences, about 44% of them singletons. Patients who underwent sequencing had shown CD8+CD57+ cell expansion by flow cytometry. Specimen: sorted CD4+, CD8+, or CD8+CD57+ T cells (not recorded which) from PBMCs. All receptors derive from a human donor with aplastic anemia.

The table lists this clonotype with a few counts. The J gene is TRBJ1-1, the V gene TRBV2; no definite D call. Trimming cost V 2 bases and J 1 base, with 8 bases left between them. The CDR3 covers 14 residues. Germline V CDR1 and CDR2: SNHLY, FYNNEI. Here the CDR3 reads CASSERRRNTEAFF. The CDR3, as DNA: TGTGCCAGCAGTGAAAGGAGGAGGAACACTGAAGCTTTCTTT.

The rearrangement uses TRBV20-1 and TRBJ1-1; the D is unclear. The V end was cut by 0 bases, the J end by 7 bases, with 9 bases between. The CDR3 sequence is 12 residues long. The germline gives CDR1 DFQATT, CDR2 SNEGSKA (reference sequence). This chain's CDR3 is CSARDAGNEAFF. As DNA, the CDR3 is TGCAGTGCTAGAGATGCCGGGAATGAAGCTTTCTTT.

The genes are TRBV29-1 and TRBJ1-1, with D uncertain. Trimming removed 8 bases from V and 1 base from J, with 17 bases in between. The CDR3 length is 14 residues. Germline V CDR1 and CDR2: SQVTM, ANQGSEA. CDR3 in amino acids: CSLTTRRRNTEAFF. In DNA form, the CDR3 reads TGCAGCTTGACCACGCGGAGGAGGAACACTGAAGCTTTCTTT.

This clonotype was counted ten times or more. Just one base apart from a much larger clone, this may be a read error. The chain links TRBV6-2 or TRBV6-3 to TRBJ2-7, with D unresolved. This CDR3 has 12 residues. V lost 4 bases and J 0 bases, leaving 4 bases between the germline ends. Germline V gene lookup returns CDR1 MNHEY and CDR2 SVGEGT. The CDR3 DNA reads as TGTGCCAGCAGTTTCAGCTCCTACGAGCAGTACTTC. Its protein is CASSFSSYEQYF.

By sample fraction, this clonotype is medium-sized. V is TRBV7-2 and J is TRBJ2-2, with D hard to call. Trimming shortened V by 0 bases and J by 7 bases, and 6 bases separated the two germline ends. Germline CDR1 SGHTA, CDR2 FQGNSA. The CDR3 is 13 amino acids. The CDR3 DNA follows: TGTGCCAGCAGCTTAGCTTGGGTCGGGGAGCTGTTTTTT. This gives the protein CASSLAWVGELFF.

This clonotype was picked up many times. This sequence joins TRBV7-3 and TRBJ2-3; tentatively, D is TRBD1 (6 bases). Trimming took off 2 bases at V and 4 bases at J, with 7 bases between the two ends. The CDR3 length is 13 residues. Looked up from germline, CDR1 is SGHTA and CDR2 is FQGTGA. The CDR3, as DNA: TGTGCCAGCAGCTTATCAGGGGCAGATACGCAGTATTTT. Protein sequence: CASSLSGADTQYF. Using reference TRBV7-3 and TRBJ2-3 for the parts outside the CDR3, the full variable domain is GAGVSQTPSNKVTEKGKYVELRCDPISGHTALYWYRQSLGQGPEFLIYFQGTGAADDSGLPNDRFFAVRPEGSVSTLKIQRTERGDSAVYLCASSLSGADTQYFGPGTRLTVL.

This clonotype was detected a few times. The chain links TRBV15 to TRBJ2-7; D is undetermined. This CDR3 has 14 amino acids. With 1 base removed from V and 2 bases from J, the gap between germline ends came to 9 bases. CDR1 is LNHNV, CDR2 YYDKDF, per germline (reference sequence). The CDR3 protein is CATSRVSTTYEQYF. CDR3 sequence (DNA): TGTGCCACCAGCAGAGTATCGACCACCTACGAGCAGTACTTC.

The V gene is TRBV11-2, the J gene TRBJ2-3, with 12 positions matching TRBD2. J lost 11 bases, V lost 5 bases, and 11 bases had no gene match. The CDR3 runs 15 residues. Germline V CDR1 and CDR2: SGHAT, FQNNGV. CDR3 protein: CASSRGLAGNNEQYF. The CDR3 DNA sequence: TGTGCCAGCAGCCGAGGACTAGCGGGGAACAATGAGCAGTATTTT.

The chain joins TRBV5-1 to TRBJ2-3; no reliable D call. The CDR3 is 13 amino acids. With 1 base removed from V and 4 bases from J, the gap between germline ends came to 7 bases. Germline values: CDR1 SGHRS, CDR2 YFSETQ. The CDR3, as DNA: TGCGCCAGCAGCTTGTCCTTTCCAGATACGCAGTATTTT. Encoded protein: CASSLSFPDTQYF.

Only a few counts were recorded for this clonotype. The rearrangement uses TRBV19 and TRBJ1-1; D uncertain. This CDR3 region has 11 residues. CDR1 is LNHDA, CDR2 SQIVND, per germline (reference sequence). V was cut by 8 bases and J by 8 bases, with 12 bases left in between. CDR3 sequence: CASGIGREAFF. DNA for the CDR3: TGTGCCAGTGGGATCGGGAGAGAAGCTTTCTTT.

The rearrangement joins TRBV2 to TRBJ2-7; TRBD1 might be the D (5 bases). Per the germline V gene, CDR1 is SNHLY and CDR2 is FYNNEI. This CDR3 comprises 14 residues. The V and J ends lost 4 bases and 3 bases respectively, with 13 bases between them. CDR3: CASSAFKGHYEQYF. In DNA, the CDR3 is TGTGCCAGCAGTGCCTTCAAGGGGCACTACGAGCAGTACTTC.

This clonotype was detected ten times or more. The chain joins TRBV24-1 to TRBJ2-7; D assignment may be TRBD1 or TRBD2 (5 bases each). There are 13 residues in the CDR3. Between the trimmed V and J ends, which lost 9 bases and 2 bases, there was a span of 13 bases. Germline V gene lookup returns CDR1 KGHDR and CDR2 SFDVKD. CDR3 DNA sequence: TGTGCCACCGCCGGGGCACAGGCCTACGAGCAGTACTTC. Translated, it gives CATAGAQAYEQYF.

The chain recombines TRBV5-1 with TRBJ2-7; 9 bases match TRBD2. In germline, CDR1 is SGHRS, CDR2 YFSETQ. V dropped 3 bases and J dropped 4; count of bases not matched to a gene: 2. This CDR3 has 13 residues. The CDR3 nucleotides are TGCGCCAGCAGCTACACTAGCGGGTACGAGCAGTACTTC. The encoded protein is CASSYTSGYEQYF.

This clonotype occurred many times. The chain combines TRBV2 with TRBJ2-1, with 7 bases that match TRBD1. V gave up 8 bases and J gave up 3 bases; unmatched junction bases: 4. The length of the CDR3 is 13 residues. Germline CDR1 reads SNHLY; CDR2 reads FYNNEI. CDR3: CASRQGDYNEQFF. As DNA, the CDR3 is TGTGCCAGCCGACAGGGAGACTACAATGAGCAGTTCTTC.

J is TRBJ2-2 and V is TRBV7-6, with D perhaps being TRBD1 or TRBD2 (5 bases each). Germline assignment: CDR1 SGHVS and CDR2 FNYEAQ. Trimming removed 3 bases from V and 3 bases from J, with 5 bases in between. This CDR3 is built from 13 residues. As DNA, the CDR3 is TGTGCCAGCAGCTTGGGACACACCGGGGAGCTGTTTTTT. Residues: CASSLGHTGELFF.

V gene TRBV5-1 combines with J gene TRBJ2-7; unclear D gene. The germline gives CDR1 SGHRS, CDR2 YFSETQ. Trimming left V 0 bases short and J 6 bases short, with 7 bases between. The CDR3 contains 12 residues. The CDR3, as DNA: TGCGCCAGCAGCTTGGCCTGGACCGAGCAGTACTTC. Amino acids: CASSLAWTEQYF. The complete variable domain, with remaining parts taken from reference TRBV5-1 and TRBJ2-7, reads KAGVTQTPRYLIKTRGQQVTLSCSPISGHRSVSWYQQTPGQGLQFLFEYFSETQRNKGNFPGRFSGRQFSNSRSEMNVSTLELGDSALYLCASSLAWTEQYFGPGTRLTVT.

CDR3 DNA sequence: TGTGCCACGGGGCAAGCGAACACCGGGGAGCTGTTTTTT. This translates into CATGQANTGELFF. The genes are TRBV24-1 and TRBJ2-2, with D perhaps matching TRBD1 (5 bases). Germline assignment: CDR1 KGHDR and CDR2 SFDVKD. Trimming removed 10 bases from V and 0 bases from J, with 8 bases in between. This CDR3 region has 13 residues.

This clonotype was counted ten times or more. V gene TRBV5-4 combines with J gene TRBJ1-1; 8 positions agree with TRBD1. Germline V CDR1 and CDR2: SGHNT, YYREEE (reference sequence). Germline trimming cut 5 bases from V and 0 bases from J; bases unmatched to any gene: 6. The CDR3 contains 15 residues. CDR3 residues: CASRVRGQVNTEAFF. The CDR3 DNA is TGTGCCAGCAGAGTCCGGGGACAGGTGAACACTGAAGCTTTCTTT.

Notes on this clonotype: A much larger clone differs by one base, so this may be a read error. This rearrangement joins TRBV11-1 to TRBJ1-4; TRBD1 matches at 9 bases. The CDR3 is 17 amino acids. Germline CDR1 and CDR2: SGHAT and FQDESV (reference sequence). The CDR3 nucleotides read TGTGCCAGCAGCGATTGGACAGGGGATACAACTAATGAAAAACTGCTTTTT. This gives the protein CASSDWTGDTTNEKLLF.

This sequence joins TRBV20-1 and TRBJ1-4; 7 bases fit TRBD1. From germline, CDR1 is DFQATT and CDR2 SNEGSKA (reference sequence). Germline trimming cut 4 bases from V and 7 bases from J; bases unmatched to any gene: 6. This CDR3 region has 13 residues. CDR3: CSATRDSSEKLFF. The CDR3 nucleotides are TGCAGTGCTACCCGGGACAGTAGTGAAAAACTGTTTTTT.

The chain carries TRBV2 and TRBJ1-2, with D perhaps matching TRBD1 (6 bases). From germline, CDR1 is SNHLY and CDR2 FYNNEI. V gave up 5 bases and J gave up 7 bases, with 17 bases separating them. This CDR3 is built from 14 residues. The CDR3 loop is CASSPRAGAGGYTF. The CDR3 DNA sequence: TGTGCCAGCAGTCCTCGGGCAGGGGCTGGTGGCTACACCTTC.